This T cell receptor (beta chain) came from a study of identical twins (dated by TCRdb to 2015 to 2016). At the level of the whole study: To test whether fetal clonotypes persist, the study used deep sequencing on TCR alpha and beta repertoires from monozygotic twins, unrelated adults of various ages, and cord blood. To rule out contamination, replicate twin experiments were performed at different times with different library preparation protocols. The paper's findings and limits, for the study overall: Fewer insertions were carried by abundant cord blood beta clonotypes, a similar but weaker trend appeared in young adult naive repertoires, and no such trend appeared in memory repertoires. Zero-insertion analyses could be partly confounded by invariant T cells such as MAIT and iNKT, although diverse VJ usage argued against such confounding for most clonotypes. The excess sharing between twins in beta out-of-frame sequences was weaker because fewer shared sequences reduced the signal-to-noise ratio. Recombination models systematically underestimated out-of-frame TCR alpha sharing in monozygotic twins but agreed with sharing between unrelated individuals. Compared with coincidental sharing between unrelated individuals, out-of-frame TCR alpha sequences shared between twins showed an excess of sequences with low generation probability. Because the same donors could not be followed over many years, conclusions were based on cross-sectional statistical analysis.

All donors were healthy Caucasians. This clonotype was seen more than once but under ten times. Its antigen specificity is not known. Base qualities are not provided; no much larger clone lies one nucleotide away. Counted from cysteine to phenylalanine, this CDR3 has 14 amino acids. Only the CDR3 part of the read is kept: 42 bases, read in frame from the first base. According to the germline V gene, CDR1 reads ENHRY and CDR2 reads SYGVKD. Trimming removed 10 bases from V and 0 bases from J, leaving 13 bases between the germline ends. Receptor amplification or capture employed 5' RACE. The sequencing machine was an Illumina HiSeq 2000. A universal primer binding site was introduced by template switching, and a unique molecular identifier was present in the final cDNA, enabling accurate counting of TCR cDNA molecules. Specific primers in the conserved constant-segment region were used to synthesize first-strand cDNA for TCR alpha and beta chains. To control for contamination, every cDNA library carried two barcodes: a SMART-Mk sample barcode plus Illumina barcodes. TruSeq adapter sequences, together with Illumina sample barcodes, were added in two successive PCR steps. TCR alpha and beta cDNA libraries were sequenced on the Illumina HiSeq platform with custom primers. The authors' pipeline ran thus. MiGEC processed the raw reads to extract unique molecular identifiers, while MiXCR was used to determine the CDR3 positions. Recombination models were inferred per individual with the repgenHMM and IGoR tools using an EM algorithm. The analysis of shared clonotypes was done with the tcR package in R, with sharing normalized by the product of cloneset sizes. To study raw recombination without the effects of thymic and clonal selection, out-of-frame nonproductive sequences were analyzed. TCRdb ran its own pipeline on the public reads, namely fastp trimming at Q25 and MiXCR clone calling, and kept in-frame beta chains. Each record represents a unique CDR3 protein, reported with the most common genes and DNA among its rows. The V and J calls were determined by TCRdb, not by the authors. In this sample the table shows about 1.7 million distinct CDR3 sequences, around 29% of which occur a single time. The ten largest account for roughly 0.3% of the sample.

Sequencing was performed on cord blood. This clonotype originated in a newborn girl in good health. The rearranged chain carries TRBV10-3 and TRBJ1-5; TRBD1 is possibly the D segment (6 matching bases). The nucleotide sequence is TGTGCCACCTGGGACACTCATAGCAATCAGCCCCAGCATTTT. This encodes CATWDTHSNQPQHF.